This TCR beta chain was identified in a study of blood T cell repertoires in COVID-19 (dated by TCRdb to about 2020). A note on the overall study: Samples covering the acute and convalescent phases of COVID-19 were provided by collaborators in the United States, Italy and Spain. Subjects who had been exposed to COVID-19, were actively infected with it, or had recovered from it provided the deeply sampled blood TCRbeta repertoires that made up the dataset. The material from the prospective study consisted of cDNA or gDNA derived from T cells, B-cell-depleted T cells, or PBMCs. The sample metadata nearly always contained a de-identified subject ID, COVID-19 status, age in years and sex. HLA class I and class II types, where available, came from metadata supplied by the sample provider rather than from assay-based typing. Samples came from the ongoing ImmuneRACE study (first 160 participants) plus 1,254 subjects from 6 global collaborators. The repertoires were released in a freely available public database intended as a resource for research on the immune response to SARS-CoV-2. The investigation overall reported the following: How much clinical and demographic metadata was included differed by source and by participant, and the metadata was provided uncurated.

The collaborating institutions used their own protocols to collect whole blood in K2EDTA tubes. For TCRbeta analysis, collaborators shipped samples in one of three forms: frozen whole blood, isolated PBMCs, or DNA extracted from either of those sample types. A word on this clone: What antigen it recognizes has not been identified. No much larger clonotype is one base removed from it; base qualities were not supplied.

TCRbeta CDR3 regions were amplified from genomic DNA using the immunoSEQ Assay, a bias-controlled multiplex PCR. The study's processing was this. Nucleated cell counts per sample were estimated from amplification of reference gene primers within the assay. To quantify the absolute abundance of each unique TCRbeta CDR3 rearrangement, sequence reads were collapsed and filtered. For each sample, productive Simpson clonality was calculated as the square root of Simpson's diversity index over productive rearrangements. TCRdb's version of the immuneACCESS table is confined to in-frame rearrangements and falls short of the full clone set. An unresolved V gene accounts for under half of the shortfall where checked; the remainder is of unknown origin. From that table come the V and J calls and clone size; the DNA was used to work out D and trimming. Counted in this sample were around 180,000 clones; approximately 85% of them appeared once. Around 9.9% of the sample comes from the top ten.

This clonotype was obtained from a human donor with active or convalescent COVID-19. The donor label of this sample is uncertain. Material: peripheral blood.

The nucleotides are TGTGCCAGCAGCTTACGGCGGGGTAATGAGCAGTTCTTC. Its coded protein is CASSLRRGNEQFF. The chain links TRBV7-3 with TRBJ2-1, and TRBD2 may be the D gene, going by 6 matching bases. For CDR1 and CDR2, the germline V gene lists SGHTA and FQGTGA. The CDR3 has 13 amino acids, counting the end cysteine and phenylalanine. The DNA shown is the 39-base CDR3, in frame from base 1. V is cut by 2 bases and J by 7 bases, and the space between the germline ends is 9 bases.